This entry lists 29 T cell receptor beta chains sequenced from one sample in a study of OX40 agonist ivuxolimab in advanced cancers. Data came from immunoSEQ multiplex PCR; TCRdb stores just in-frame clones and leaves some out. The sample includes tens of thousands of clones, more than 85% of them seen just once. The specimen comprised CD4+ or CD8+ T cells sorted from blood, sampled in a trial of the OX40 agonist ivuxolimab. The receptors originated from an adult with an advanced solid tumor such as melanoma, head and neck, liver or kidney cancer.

CDR3 DNA sequence: TGTGCCAGCAGCCCGGGTCTCACGGGAAACATTCAGTACTTC. Residues: CASSPGLTGNIQYF. The chain carries TRBV4-2 and TRBJ2-4, with D unclear. This CDR3 contains 14 residues. Trimming cost V 4 bases and J 6 bases, with 13 bases left between them. From germline, CDR1 is LGHNA and CDR2 YNFKEQ.

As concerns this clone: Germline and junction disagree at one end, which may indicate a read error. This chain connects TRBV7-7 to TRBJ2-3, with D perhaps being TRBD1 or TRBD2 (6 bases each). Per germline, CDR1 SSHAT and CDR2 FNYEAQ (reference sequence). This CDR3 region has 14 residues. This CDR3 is CASSRGQATDTQYF. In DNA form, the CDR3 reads TGTGCTAGCAGCCGGGGGCAAGCCACAGATACGCAGTATTTT.

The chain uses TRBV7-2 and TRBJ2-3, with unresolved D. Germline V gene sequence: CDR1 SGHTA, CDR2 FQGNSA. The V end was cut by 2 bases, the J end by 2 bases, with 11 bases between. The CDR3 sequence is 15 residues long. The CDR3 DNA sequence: TGTGCCAGCAGCTTAAGTTTTATCGCCACAGATACGCAGTATTTT. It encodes CASSLSFIATDTQYF.

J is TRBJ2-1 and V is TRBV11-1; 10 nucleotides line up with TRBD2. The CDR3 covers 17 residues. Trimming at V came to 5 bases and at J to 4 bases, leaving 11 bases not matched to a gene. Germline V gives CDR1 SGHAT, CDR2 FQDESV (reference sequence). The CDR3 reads CASSRPSGLAAYNEQFF. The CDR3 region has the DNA TGTGCCAGCAGCCGCCCGAGTGGACTAGCGGCTTACAATGAGCAGTTCTTC.

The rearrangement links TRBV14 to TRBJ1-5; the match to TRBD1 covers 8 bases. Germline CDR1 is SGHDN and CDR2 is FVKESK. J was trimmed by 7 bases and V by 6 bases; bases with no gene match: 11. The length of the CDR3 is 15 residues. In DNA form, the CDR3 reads TGTGCCAGCAGATGGAGACAGGGGCTAACACAGCCCCAGCATTTT. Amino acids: CASRWRQGLTQPQHF. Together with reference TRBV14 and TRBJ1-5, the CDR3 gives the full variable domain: EAGVTQFPSHSVIEKGQTVTLRCDPISGHDNLYWYRRVMGKEIKFLLHFVKESKQDESGMPNNRFLAERTGGTYSTLKVQPAELEDSGVYFCASRWRQGLTQPQHFGDGTRLSIL.

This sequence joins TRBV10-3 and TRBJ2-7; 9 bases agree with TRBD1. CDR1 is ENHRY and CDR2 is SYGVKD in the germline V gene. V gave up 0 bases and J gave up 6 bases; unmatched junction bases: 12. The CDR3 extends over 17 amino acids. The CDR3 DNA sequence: TGTGCCATCAGTGAGTCAGGTCGGGGACAGGGATTAGGCGAGCAGTACTTC. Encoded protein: CAISESGRGQGLGEQYF.

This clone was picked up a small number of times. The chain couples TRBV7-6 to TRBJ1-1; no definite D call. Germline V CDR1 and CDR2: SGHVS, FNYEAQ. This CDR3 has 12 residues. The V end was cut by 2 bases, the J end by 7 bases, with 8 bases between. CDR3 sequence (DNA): TGTGCCAGCAGCTTATTGGAGGGTGAAGCTTTCTTT. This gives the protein CASSLLEGEAFF.

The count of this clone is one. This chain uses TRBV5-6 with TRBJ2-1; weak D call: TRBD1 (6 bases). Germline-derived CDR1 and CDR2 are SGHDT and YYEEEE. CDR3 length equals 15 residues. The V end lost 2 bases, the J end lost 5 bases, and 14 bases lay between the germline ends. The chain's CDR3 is CASSFPTDRHNEQFF. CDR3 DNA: TGTGCCAGCAGCTTCCCAACTGACAGGCACAATGAGCAGTTCTTC.

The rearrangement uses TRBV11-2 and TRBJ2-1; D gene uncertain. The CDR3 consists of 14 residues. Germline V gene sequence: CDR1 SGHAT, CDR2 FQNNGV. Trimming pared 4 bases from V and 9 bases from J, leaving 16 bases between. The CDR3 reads CASSSGRFPSEQFF. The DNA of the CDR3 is TGTGCCAGCAGCTCCGGACGTTTCCCCAGTGAGCAGTTCTTC. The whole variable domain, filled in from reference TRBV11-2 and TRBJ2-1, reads EAGVAQSPRYKIIEKRQSVAFWCNPISGHATLYWYQQILGQGPKLLIQFQNNGVVDDSQLPKDRFSAERLKGVDSTLKIQPAKLEDSAVYLCASSSGRFPSEQFFGPGTRLTVL.

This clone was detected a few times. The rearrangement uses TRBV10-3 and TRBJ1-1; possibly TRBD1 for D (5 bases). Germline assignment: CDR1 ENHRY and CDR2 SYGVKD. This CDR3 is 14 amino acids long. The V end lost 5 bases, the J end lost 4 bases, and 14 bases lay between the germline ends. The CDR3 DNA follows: TGTGCCATCAGTTTAGGGACCTTAGGCACTGAAGCTTTCTTT. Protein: CAISLGTLGTEAFF.

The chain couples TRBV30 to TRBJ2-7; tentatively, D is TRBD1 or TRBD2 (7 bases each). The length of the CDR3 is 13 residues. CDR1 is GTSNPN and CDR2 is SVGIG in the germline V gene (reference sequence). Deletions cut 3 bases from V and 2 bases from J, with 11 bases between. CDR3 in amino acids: CAWSQGGPYEQYF. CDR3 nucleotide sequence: TGTGCCTGGAGCCAGGGGGGGCCCTACGAGCAGTACTTC.

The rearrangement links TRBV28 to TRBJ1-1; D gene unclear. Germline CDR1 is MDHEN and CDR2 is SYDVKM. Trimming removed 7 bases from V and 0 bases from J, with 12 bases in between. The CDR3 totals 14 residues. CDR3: CASNLAAMNTEAFF. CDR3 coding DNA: TGTGCCAGCAATCTTGCCGCCATGAACACTGAAGCTTTCTTT.

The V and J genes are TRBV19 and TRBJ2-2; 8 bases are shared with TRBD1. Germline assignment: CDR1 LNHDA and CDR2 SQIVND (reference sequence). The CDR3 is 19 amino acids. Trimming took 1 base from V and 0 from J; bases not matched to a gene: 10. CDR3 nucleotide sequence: TGTGCCAGTAGTATAGGAGGGACAGGAGTATTCGCGAACACCGGGGAGCTGTTTTTT. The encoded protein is CASSIGGTGVFANTGELFF.

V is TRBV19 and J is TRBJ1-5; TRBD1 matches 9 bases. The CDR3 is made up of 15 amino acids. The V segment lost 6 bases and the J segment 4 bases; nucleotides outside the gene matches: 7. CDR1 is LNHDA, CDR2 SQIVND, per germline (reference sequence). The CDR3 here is CASRPDRGGNQPQHF. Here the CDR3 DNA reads TGTGCCAGTAGGCCGGACAGGGGAGGTAATCAGCCCCAGCATTTT.

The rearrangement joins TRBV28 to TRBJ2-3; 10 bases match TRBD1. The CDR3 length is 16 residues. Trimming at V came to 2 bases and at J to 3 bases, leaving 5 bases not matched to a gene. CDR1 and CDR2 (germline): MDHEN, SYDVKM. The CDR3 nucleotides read TGTGCCAGCAGTTTACGGGACAGGGGCGGAACAGATACGCAGTATTTT. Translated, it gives CASSLRDRGGTDTQYF.

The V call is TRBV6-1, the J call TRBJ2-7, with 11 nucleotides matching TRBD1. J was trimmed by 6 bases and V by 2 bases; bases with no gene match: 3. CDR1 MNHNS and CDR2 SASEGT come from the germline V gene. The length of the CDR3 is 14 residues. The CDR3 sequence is CASSERDRGSEQYF. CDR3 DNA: TGTGCCAGCAGTGAAAGGGACAGGGGGTCCGAGCAGTACTTC.

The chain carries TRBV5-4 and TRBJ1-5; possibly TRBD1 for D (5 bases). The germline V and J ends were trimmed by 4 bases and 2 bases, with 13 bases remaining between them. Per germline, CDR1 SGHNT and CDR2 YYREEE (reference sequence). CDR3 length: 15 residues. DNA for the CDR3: TGTGCCAGCAGCCAGGATGGGGGGGGCAATCAGCCCCAGCATTTT. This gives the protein CASSQDGGGNQPQHF. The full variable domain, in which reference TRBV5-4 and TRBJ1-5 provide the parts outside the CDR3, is ETGVTQSPTHLIKTRGQQVTLRCSSQSGHNTVSWYQQALGQGPQFIFQYYREEENGRGNFPPRFSGLQFPNYSSELNVNALELDDSALYLCASSQDGGGNQPQHFGDGTRLSIL.

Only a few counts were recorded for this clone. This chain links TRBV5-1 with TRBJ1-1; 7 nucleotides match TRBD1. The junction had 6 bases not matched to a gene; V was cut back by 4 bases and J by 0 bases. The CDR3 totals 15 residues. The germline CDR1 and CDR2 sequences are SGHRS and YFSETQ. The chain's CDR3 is CASSRGTEMNTEAFF. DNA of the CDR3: TGCGCCAGCAGCCGCGGGACAGAGATGAACACTGAAGCTTTCTTT. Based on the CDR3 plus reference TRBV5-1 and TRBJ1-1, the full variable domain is KAGVTQTPRYLIKTRGQQVTLSCSPISGHRSVSWYQQTPGQGLQFLFEYFSETQRNKGNFPGRFSGRQFSNSRSEMNVSTLELGDSALYLCASSRGTEMNTEAFFGQGTRLTVV.

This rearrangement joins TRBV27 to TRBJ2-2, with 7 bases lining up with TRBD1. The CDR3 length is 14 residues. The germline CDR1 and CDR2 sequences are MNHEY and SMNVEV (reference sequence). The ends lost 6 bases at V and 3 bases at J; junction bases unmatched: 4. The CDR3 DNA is TGTGCCAGCAGGACTGGGACAGACACCGGGGAGCTGTTTTTT. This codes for CASRTGTDTGELFF.

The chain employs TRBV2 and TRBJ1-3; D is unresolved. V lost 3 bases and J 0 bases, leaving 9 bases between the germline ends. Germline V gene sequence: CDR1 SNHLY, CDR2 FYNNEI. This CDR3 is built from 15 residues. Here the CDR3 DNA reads TGTGCCAGCAGTGATTGGGGTAACTCTGGAAACACCATATATTTT. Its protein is CASSDWGNSGNTIYF.

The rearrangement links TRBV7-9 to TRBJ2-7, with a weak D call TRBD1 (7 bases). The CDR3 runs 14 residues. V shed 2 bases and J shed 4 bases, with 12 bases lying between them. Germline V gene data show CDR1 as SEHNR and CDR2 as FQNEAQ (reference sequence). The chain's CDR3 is CASSLKGAGYEQYF. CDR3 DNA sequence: TGTGCCAGCAGCTTAAAGGGGGCGGGATACGAGCAGTACTTC.

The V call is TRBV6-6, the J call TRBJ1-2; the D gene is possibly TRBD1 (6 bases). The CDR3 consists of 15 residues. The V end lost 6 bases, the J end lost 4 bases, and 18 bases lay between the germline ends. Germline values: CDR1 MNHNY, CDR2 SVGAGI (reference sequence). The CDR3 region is CASSDGGRAGYGYTF. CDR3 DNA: TGTGCCAGCAGCGACGGGGGCAGGGCTGGCTATGGCTACACCTTC.

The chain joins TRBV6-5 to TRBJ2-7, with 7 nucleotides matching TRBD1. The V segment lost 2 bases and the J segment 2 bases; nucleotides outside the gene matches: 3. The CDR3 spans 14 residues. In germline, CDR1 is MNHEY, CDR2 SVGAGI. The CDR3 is CASSYKGAPYEQYF. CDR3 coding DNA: TGTGCCAGCAGTTACAAGGGGGCCCCCTACGAGCAGTACTTC.

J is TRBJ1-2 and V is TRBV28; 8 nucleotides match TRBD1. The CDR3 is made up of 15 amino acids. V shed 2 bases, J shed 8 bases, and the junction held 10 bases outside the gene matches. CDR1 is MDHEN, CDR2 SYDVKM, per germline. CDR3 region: CASSLSGRGPGGYTF. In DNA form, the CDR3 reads TGTGCCAGCAGTTTAAGCGGCAGGGGGCCGGGAGGCTACACCTTC.

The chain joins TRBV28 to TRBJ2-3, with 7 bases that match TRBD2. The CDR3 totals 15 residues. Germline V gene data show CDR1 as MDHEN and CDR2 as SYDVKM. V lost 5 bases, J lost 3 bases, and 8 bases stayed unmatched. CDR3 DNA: TGTGCCAGCAGTGCTCCTAGCGGCCTTACAGATACGCAGTATTTT. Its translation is CASSAPSGLTDTQYF.

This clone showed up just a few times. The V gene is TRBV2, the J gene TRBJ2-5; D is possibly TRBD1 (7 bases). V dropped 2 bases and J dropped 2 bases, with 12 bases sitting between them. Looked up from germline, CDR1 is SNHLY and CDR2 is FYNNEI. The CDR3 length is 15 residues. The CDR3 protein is CASSERSGGQETQYF. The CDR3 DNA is TGTGCCAGCAGTGAAAGGTCAGGGGGGCAAGAGACCCAGTACTTC.

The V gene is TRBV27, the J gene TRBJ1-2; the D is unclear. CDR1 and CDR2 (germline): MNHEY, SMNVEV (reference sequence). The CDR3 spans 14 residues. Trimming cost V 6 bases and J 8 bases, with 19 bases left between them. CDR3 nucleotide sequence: TGTGCCAGCAGCGATAACTCCAGGACGGACGGCTACACCTTC. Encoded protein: CASSDNSRTDGYTF.

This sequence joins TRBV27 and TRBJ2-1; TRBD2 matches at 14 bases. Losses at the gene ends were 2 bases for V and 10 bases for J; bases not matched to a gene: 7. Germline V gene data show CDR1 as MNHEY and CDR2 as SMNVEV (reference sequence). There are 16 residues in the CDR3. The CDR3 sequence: CASSLVGLAGVREQFF. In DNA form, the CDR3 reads TGTGCCAGCAGTTTAGTGGGACTAGCGGGAGTACGGGAGCAGTTCTTC.

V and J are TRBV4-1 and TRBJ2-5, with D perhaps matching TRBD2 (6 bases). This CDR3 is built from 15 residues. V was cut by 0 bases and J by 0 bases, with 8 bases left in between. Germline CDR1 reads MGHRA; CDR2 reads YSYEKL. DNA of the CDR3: TGCGCCAGCAGCCAAGAGGGACTTAACCAAGAGACCCAGTACTTC. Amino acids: CASSQEGLNQETQYF.